Sequencing of this T cell receptor (beta chain) was carried out in a study of T cells in Graves' hyperthyroidism and ophthalmopathy. Across the study: Pretreatment peripheral blood was obtained at initial diagnosis.

Ophthalmopathy patients showed a Clinical Activity Score of at least 3, NOSPECS grade of at least 4 and duration under 3 months. On the basis of clinical symptoms, serum thyroxine and TRAb, thyroid ultrasound and orbital computed tomography, diagnoses were made. PBMCs came from about 10 ml fresh peripheral blood. From RNA transcripts, TCR beta CDR3 regions were amplified. During a first-round RT-PCR of the TCR CDR3, the HTBI primer set was used. TCRdb re-called the multiplex PCR reads through MiXCR, storing one row per CDR3 protein. The sample shows about half a million distinct CDR3 sequences, about 15% of them seen only once. This CDR3 contains 15 residues. Germline assignment: CDR1 SEHNR and CDR2 FQNEAQ (reference sequence). J gave up 3 bases and V 5 bases, and 3 bases lay outside the gene matches.

The rearrangement joins TRBV7-9 to TRBJ2-2; 10 nucleotides agree with TRBD2. The specimen was blood. This TCR derives from a woman aged 25 to 45 with Graves' ophthalmopathy. The CDR3 here is CASSQSGRDTGELFF. DNA of the CDR3: TGTGCCAGCAGCCAAAGCGGGAGGGACACCGGGGAGCTGTTTTTT.